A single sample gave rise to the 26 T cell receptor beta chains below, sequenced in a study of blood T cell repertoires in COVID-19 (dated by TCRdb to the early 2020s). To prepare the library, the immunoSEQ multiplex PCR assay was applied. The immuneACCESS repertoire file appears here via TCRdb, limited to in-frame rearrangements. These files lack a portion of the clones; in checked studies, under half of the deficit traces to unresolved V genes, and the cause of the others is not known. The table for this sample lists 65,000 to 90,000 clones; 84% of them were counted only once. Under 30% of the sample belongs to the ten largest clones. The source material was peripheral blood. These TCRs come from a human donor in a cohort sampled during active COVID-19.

CDR3 coding DNA: TGTGCCAGCGGGCGGGGAGCAGGGTTCGCCTACGAGCAGTACTTC. Its protein product is CASGRGAGFAYEQYF. The V call is TRBV7-2, the J call TRBJ2-7, with D possibly TRBD2 on 6 matching bases. This CDR3 has 15 amino acids. The V and J ends lost 8 bases and 2 bases respectively, with 19 bases between them. From germline, CDR1 is SGHTA and CDR2 FQGNSA.

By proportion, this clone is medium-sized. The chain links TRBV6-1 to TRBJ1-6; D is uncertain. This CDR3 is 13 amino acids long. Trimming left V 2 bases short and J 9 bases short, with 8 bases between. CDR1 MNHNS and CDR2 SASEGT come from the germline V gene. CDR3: CASSETWSSPLHF. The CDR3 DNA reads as TGTGCCAGCAGTGAAACGTGGAGTTCACCCCTCCACTTT.

The CDR3: CASSPNVGASGIYGYTF. CDR3 nucleotide sequence: TGTGCCAGCAGTCCGAACGTGGGCGCTTCGGGGATCTATGGCTACACCTTC. This chain uses TRBV6-6 with TRBJ1-2; D is unclear. The CDR3 runs 17 residues. Trimming removed 5 bases from V and 4 bases from J, with 23 bases in between. Germline loops: CDR1 MNHNY, CDR2 SVGAGI (reference sequence).

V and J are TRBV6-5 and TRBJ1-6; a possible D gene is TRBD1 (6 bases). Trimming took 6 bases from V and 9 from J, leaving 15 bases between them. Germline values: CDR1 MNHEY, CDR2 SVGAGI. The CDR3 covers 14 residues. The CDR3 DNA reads TGTGCCAGCAGCCTCAGGGGTCTCGGTTCACCCCTCCACTTT. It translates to CASSLRGLGSPLHF.

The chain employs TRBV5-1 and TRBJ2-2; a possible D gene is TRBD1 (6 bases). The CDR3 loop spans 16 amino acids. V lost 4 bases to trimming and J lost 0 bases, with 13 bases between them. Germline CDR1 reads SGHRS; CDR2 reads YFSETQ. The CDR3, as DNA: TGCGCCAGCAGCCCCCGGGACAACTCGAACACCGGGGAGCTGTTTTTT. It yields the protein CASSPRDNSNTGELFF.

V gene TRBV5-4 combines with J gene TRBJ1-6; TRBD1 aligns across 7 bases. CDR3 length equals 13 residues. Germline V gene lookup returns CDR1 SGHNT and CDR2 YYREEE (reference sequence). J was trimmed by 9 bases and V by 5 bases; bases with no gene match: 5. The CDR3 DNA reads TGTGCCAGCAGTTCGACAGGGACTTCACCCCTCCACTTT. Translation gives CASSSTGTSPLHF. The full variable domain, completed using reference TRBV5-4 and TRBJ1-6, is ETGVTQSPTHLIKTRGQQVTLRCSSQSGHNTVSWYQQALGQGPQFIFQYYREEENGRGNFPPRFSGLQFPNYSSELNVNALELDDSALYLCASSSTGTSPLHFGNGTRLTVT.

The CDR3 DNA reads TGTGCCAGCAGCCTCCGGGACAGATCCTACGAGCAGTACTTC. This gives the protein CASSLRDRSYEQYF. The chain has TRBV11-3 and TRBJ2-7; 7 positions match TRBD1. The CDR3 consists of 14 residues. Germline CDR1 and CDR2: SGHNT and YENEEA. V lost 5 bases to trimming and J lost 1 base; unmatched junction nucleotides: 5.

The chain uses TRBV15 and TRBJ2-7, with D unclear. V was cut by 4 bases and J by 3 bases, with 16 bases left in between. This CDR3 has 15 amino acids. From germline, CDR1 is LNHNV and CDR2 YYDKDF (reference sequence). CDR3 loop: CATSKERLVGYEQYF. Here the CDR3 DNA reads TGTGCCACCAGCAAAGAGAGACTCGTGGGCTACGAGCAGTACTTC.

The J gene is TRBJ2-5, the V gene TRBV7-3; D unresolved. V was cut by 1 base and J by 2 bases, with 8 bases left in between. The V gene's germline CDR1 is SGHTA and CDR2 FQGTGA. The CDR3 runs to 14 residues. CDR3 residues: CASSLSAAQETQYF. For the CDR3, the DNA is TGTGCCAGCAGCTTAAGCGCAGCGCAAGAGACCCAGTACTTC.

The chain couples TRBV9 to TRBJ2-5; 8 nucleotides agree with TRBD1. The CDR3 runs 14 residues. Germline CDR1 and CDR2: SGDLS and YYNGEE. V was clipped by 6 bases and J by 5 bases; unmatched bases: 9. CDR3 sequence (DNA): TGTGCCAGCACCCGTGGTCAGGGGGCTGAGACCCAGTACTTC. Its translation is CASTRGQGAETQYF.

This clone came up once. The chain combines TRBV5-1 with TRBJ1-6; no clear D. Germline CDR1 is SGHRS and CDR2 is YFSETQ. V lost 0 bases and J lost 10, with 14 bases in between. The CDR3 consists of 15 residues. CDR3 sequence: CASSLEVTLTSPLHF. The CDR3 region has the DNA TGCGCCAGCAGCTTGGAAGTGACATTAACATCACCCCTCCACTTT.

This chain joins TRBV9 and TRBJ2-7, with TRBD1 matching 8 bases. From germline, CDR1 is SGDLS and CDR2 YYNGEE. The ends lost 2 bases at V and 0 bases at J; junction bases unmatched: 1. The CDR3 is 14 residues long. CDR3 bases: TGTGCCAGCAGCGTTACAGGGGGCTCCTACGAGCAGTACTTC. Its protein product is CASSVTGGSYEQYF.

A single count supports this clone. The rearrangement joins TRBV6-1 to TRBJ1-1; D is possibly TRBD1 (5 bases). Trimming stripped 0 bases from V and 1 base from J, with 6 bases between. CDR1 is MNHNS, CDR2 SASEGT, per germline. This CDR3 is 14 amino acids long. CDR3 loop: CASSEATGNTEAFF. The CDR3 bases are TGTGCCAGCAGTGAAGCTACAGGGAACACTGAAGCTTTCTTT.

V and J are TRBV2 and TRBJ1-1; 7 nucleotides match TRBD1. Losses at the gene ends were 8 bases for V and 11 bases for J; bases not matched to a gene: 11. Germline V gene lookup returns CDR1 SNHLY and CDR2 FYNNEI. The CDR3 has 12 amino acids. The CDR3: CASGRDSLIAFF. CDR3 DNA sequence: TGTGCCAGCGGGCGGGACAGTCTGATTGCTTTCTTT. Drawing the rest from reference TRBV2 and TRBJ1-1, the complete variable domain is EPEVTQTPSHQVTQMGQEVILRCVPISNHLYFYWYRQILGQKVEFLVSFYNNEISEKSEIFDDQFSVERPDGSNFTLKIRSTKLEDSAMYFCASGRDSLIAFFGQGTRLTVV.

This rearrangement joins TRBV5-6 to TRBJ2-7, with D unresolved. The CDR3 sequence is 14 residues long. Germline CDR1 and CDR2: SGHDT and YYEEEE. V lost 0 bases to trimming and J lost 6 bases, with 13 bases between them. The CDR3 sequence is CASSLASRGAEQYF. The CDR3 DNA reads TGTGCCAGCAGCTTGGCCTCTAGAGGCGCCGAGCAGTACTTC.

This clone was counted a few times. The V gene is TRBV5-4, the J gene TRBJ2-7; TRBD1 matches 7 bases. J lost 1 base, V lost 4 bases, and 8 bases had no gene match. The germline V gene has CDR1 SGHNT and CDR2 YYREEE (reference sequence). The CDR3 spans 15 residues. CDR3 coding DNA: TGTGCCAGCAGCCGTAACCAGGGGGAGTCCTACGAGCAGTACTTC. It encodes CASSRNQGESYEQYF.

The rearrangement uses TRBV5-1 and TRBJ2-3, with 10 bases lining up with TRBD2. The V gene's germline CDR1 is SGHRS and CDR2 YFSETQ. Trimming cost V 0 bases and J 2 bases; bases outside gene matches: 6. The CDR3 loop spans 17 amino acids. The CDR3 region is CASSLALAGGTTDTQYF. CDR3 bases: TGCGCCAGCAGCTTGGCGTTAGCGGGGGGAACCACAGATACGCAGTATTTT.

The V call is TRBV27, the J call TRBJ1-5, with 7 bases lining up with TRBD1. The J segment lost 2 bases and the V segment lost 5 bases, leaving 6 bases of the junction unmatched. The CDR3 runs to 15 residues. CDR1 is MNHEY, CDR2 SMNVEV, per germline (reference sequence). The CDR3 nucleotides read TGTGCCAGCAGTGGGTCCGGGACAGGCAATCAGCCCCAGCATTTT. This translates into CASSGSGTGNQPQHF.

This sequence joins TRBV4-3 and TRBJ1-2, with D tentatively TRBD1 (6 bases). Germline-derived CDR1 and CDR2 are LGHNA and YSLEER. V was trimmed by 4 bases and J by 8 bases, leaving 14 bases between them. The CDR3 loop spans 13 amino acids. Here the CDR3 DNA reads TGCGCCAGCAGCCCAGGGGCTCGTCAGGGCTACACCTTC. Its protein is CASSPGARQGYTF.

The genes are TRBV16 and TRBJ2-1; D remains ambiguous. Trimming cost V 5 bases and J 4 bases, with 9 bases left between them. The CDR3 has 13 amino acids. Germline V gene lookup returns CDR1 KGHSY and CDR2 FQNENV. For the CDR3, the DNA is TGTGCCAGCAGCTCAGAGGCATACAATGAGCAGTTCTTC. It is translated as CASSSEAYNEQFF.

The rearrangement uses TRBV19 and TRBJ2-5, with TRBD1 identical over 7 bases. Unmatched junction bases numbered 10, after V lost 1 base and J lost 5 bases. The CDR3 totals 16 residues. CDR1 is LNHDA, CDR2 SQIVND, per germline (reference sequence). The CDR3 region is CASSIGPTGREETQYF. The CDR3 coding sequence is TGTGCCAGTAGTATAGGGCCGACAGGGAGAGAGGAGACCCAGTACTTC.

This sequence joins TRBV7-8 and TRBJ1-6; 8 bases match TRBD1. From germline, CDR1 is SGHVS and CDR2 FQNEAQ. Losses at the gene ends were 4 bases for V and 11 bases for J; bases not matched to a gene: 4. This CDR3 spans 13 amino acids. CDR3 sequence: CASSSGQGTPLHF. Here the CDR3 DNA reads TGTGCCAGCAGCTCTGGACAGGGCACACCCCTCCACTTT. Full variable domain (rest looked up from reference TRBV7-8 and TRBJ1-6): GAGVSQSPRYKVAKRGQDVALRCDPISGHVSLFWYQQALGQGPEFLTYFQNEAQLDKSGLPSDRFFAERPEGSVSTLKIQRTQQEDSAVYLCASSSGQGTPLHFGNGTRLTVT.

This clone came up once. CDR3 bases: TGTGCCAGCGCCGCGGGGTATAATTCACCCCTCCACTTT. Its protein product is CASAAGYNSPLHF. The V and J genes are TRBV5-4 and TRBJ1-6; no definite D call. Germline loops: CDR1 SGHNT, CDR2 YYREEE (reference sequence). The CDR3 has 13 amino acids. Trimming removed 7 bases from V and 4 bases from J, with 9 bases in between.

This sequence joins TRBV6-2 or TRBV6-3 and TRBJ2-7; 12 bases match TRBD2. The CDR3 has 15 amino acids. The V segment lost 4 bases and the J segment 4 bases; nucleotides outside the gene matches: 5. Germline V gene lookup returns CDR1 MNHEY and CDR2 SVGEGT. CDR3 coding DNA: TGTGCCAGCAGTTCATTGACTAGCGGGGGTTACGAGCAGTACTTC. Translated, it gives CASSSLTSGGYEQYF.

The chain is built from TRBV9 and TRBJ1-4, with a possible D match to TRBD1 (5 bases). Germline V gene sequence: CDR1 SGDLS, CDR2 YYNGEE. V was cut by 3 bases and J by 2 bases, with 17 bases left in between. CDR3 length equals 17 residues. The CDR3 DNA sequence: TGTGCCAGCAGCGGCGGCCGGGGGTCTGGGACTAATGAAAAACTGTTTTTT. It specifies CASSGGRGSGTNEKLFF.

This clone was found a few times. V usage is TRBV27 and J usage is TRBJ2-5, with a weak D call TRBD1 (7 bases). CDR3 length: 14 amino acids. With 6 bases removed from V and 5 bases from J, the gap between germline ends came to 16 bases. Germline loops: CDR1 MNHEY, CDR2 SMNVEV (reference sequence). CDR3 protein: CASSRSGGWETQYF. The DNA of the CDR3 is TGTGCCAGCAGCCGTTCAGGGGGGTGGGAGACCCAGTACTTC.